The present entry profiles one TCR beta chain with its context. Germline CDR1 MDHEN, CDR2 SYDVKM. The CDR3 runs 14 residues. The V and J ends lost 2 bases and 5 bases respectively, with 9 bases between them. In the authors' workflow: Reference gene primer amplification in the assay estimated nucleated cell counts. The repertoire was sequenced with immunoSEQ multiplex PCR; TCRdb's copy has only in-frame clones and lacks some. That table furnishes V, J and clone size, whereas the DNA furnished D and trimming. The sample includes approximately 130,000 clones, around 78% seen only once; the top ten take 9.5% to 14%. The sample belongs to a study of blood T cell repertoires in COVID-19. Study-level background: From the United States, Italy and Spain came samples of acute and convalescent COVID-19. T cells, B-cell-depleted T cells, or PBMCs provided the cDNA or gDNA that served as material.

This clonotype was obtained from a human donor in a cohort sampled during active COVID-19. Input material: peripheral blood. The V gene is TRBV28, the J gene TRBJ2-2; possibly TRBD2 for D (6 bases). CDR3 amino acids: CASSLLGGTGELFF. DNA for the CDR3: TGTGCCAGCAGTTTACTGGGGGGAACCGGGGAGCTGTTTTTT.